This entry lists 32 T cell receptor beta chains sequenced from one sample in a study of blood T cell repertoires in COVID-19. TCRdb keeps only in-frame clones here, not all; method: immunoSEQ multiplex PCR. The sample yields around 120,000 clones, around 87% seen once. The sample comprised peripheral blood. The receptors derive from a woman aged 65 to 85 with acute or convalescent COVID-19.

This chain uses TRBV27 with TRBJ2-3, with TRBD2 identical over 9 bases. V was clipped by 4 bases and J by 5 bases; unmatched bases: 10. CDR1 MNHEY and CDR2 SMNVEV come from the germline V gene (reference sequence). The CDR3 totals 16 residues. CDR3 loop: CASSYWGGGAVDTQYF. In DNA form, the CDR3 reads TGTGCCAGCAGTTATTGGGGCGGGGGGGCGGTAGATACGCAGTATTTT.

As regards this clone: Other DNA sequences in this specimen translate into the identical CDR3. This sequence joins TRBV6-5 and TRBJ2-7; 11 positions match TRBD1. V gave up 6 bases and J gave up 1 base; unmatched junction bases: 5. Germline values: CDR1 MNHEY, CDR2 SVGAGI. The CDR3 spans 15 residues. CDR3 in amino acids: CASRRTGGISYEQYF. DNA for the CDR3: TGTGCCAGCAGGCGGACAGGGGGCATTTCCTACGAGCAGTACTTC.

This clone has only one observation. The V gene is TRBV20-1, the J gene TRBJ2-1; D uncertain. CDR3 size: 10 residues. V lost 6 bases and J lost 3, with 3 bases in between. CDR1 is DFQATT, CDR2 SNEGSKA, per germline (reference sequence). The CDR3 coding sequence is TGCAGTGCCTACTACAATGAGCAGTTCTTC. Translating gives CSAYYNEQFF.

This chain joins TRBV3-1 (or the pseudogene TRBV3-2) and TRBJ1-1; D not resolved. The V and J ends lost 4 bases and 0 bases respectively, with 21 bases between them. This CDR3 has 18 residues. Germline lookup yields CDR1 LGHDT and CDR2 YNNKEL (reference sequence). CDR3 nucleotide sequence: TGTGCCAGCAGCCCCCGGGAGGGAGCCTTCTACATGAACACTGAAGCTTTCTTT. Amino acid sequence: CASSPREGAFYMNTEAFF.

This clone was seen more than once but under ten times. The J gene is TRBJ1-4, the V gene TRBV18; D gene uncertain. The CDR3 consists of 14 residues. The V and J ends lost 1 base and 2 bases respectively, with 5 bases between them. Germline V gene lookup returns CDR1 KGHSH and CDR2 LQKENI. CDR3 region: CASSPLATNEKLFF. DNA of the CDR3: TGTGCCAGCTCACCACTAGCTACTAATGAAAAACTGTTTTTT.

This rearrangement joins TRBV4-2 to TRBJ1-1, with a possible D match to TRBD1 (5 bases). Germline CDR1 is LGHNA and CDR2 is YNFKEQ. The V and J ends lost 0 bases and 4 bases respectively, with 21 bases between them. The CDR3 runs to 18 residues. CDR3 DNA: TGTGCCAGCAGCCAAGATCCGGGGGTCCCGCGTTTGGGCACTGAAGCTTTCTTT. As protein: CASSQDPGVPRLGTEAFF.

This clone was recorded only once. This chain connects TRBV7-9 to TRBJ1-1; no clear D. The germline V gene has CDR1 SEHNR and CDR2 FQNEAQ (reference sequence). The V gene lost 0 bases and the J gene lost 4 bases, with 9 bases spanning the gap. The CDR3 sequence is 14 residues long. CDR3 bases: TGTGCCAGCAGCTTAGCGTTAGGAGGCACTGAAGCTTTCTTT. This gives the protein CASSLALGGTEAFF. Combining the CDR3 with reference TRBV7-9 and TRBJ1-1 gives the whole variable domain DTGVSQNPRHKITKRGQNVTFRCDPISEHNRLYWYRQTLGQGPEFLTYFQNEAQLEKSRLLSDRFSAERPKGSFSTLEIQRTEQGDSAMYLCASSLALGGTEAFFGQGTRLTVV.

This clone was counted only a few times. The J gene is TRBJ1-1, the V gene TRBV7-9, with D maybe TRBD1 (6 bases). The CDR3 spans 14 residues. The germline gives CDR1 SEHNR, CDR2 FQNEAQ (reference sequence). Trimming stripped 2 bases from V and 6 bases from J, with 13 bases between. CDR3 in DNA: TGTGCCAGCAGCTTACAGGGGTCGTCGGCTGAAGCTTTCTTT. Protein product: CASSLQGSSAEAFF.

This chain uses TRBV30 with TRBJ2-5; TRBD1 matches 8 bases. Trimming removed 0 bases from V and 4 bases from J; junction bases left unmatched: 7. The CDR3 sequence is 15 residues long. The germline gives CDR1 GTSNPN, CDR2 SVGIG (reference sequence). This chain's CDR3 is CAWSVPRGRVETQYF. DNA of the CDR3: TGTGCCTGGAGTGTCCCCAGGGGGCGCGTAGAGACCCAGTACTTC.

This chain connects TRBV20-1 to TRBJ1-1; D possibly corresponds to TRBD1 (5 bases). V shed 4 bases and J shed 11 bases, with 8 bases lying between them. CDR1 is DFQATT and CDR2 is SNEGSKA in the germline V gene (reference sequence). The CDR3 extends over 9 amino acids. CDR3 amino acids: CSAMGGAFF. The CDR3 DNA reads TGCAGTGCTATGGGGGGGGCTTTCTTT.

The chain joins TRBV3-1 (or the pseudogene TRBV3-2) to TRBJ2-1; possible D gene TRBD2, 6 bases. This CDR3 contains 15 residues. CDR1 and CDR2 (germline): LGHDT, YNNKEL (reference sequence). Trimming took off 3 bases at V and 4 bases at J, with 13 bases between the two ends. CDR3 residues: CASSQGTSPYNEQFF. CDR3 bases: TGTGCCAGCAGCCAGGGTACTAGCCCGTACAATGAGCAGTTCTTC.

The chain joins TRBV7-5 to TRBJ2-7; whether TRBD2, the table's D call, matches the DNA was not checked. TRBV7-5 is annotated as a pseudogene. The CDR3 spans 17 residues. The CDR3 bases are TGTGTCAGAAGCCCGGCGGTCCGGGGGGTGCTCTCCTACGAGCAGTACTTC. Encoded protein: CVRSPAVRGVLSYEQYF.

This clone was detected only once. The rearrangement links TRBV7-2 to TRBJ2-5; unclear D gene. V lost 4 bases and J 6 bases, leaving 9 bases between the germline ends. This CDR3 has 12 amino acids. Germline V gene lookup returns CDR1 SGHTA and CDR2 FQGNSA. CDR3 in amino acids: CASSSLVQTQYF. CDR3 sequence (DNA): TGTGCCAGCAGCTCCTTAGTGCAGACCCAGTACTTC.

This clone was counted a few times. V and J are TRBV30 and TRBJ1-6; tentative D call: TRBD1 (6 bases). The CDR3 length is 13 residues. Trimming cost V 5 bases and J 7 bases, with 12 bases left between them. Germline assignment: CDR1 GTSNPN and CDR2 SVGIG (reference sequence). CDR3 sequence (DNA): TGTGCCTGGGGGAGACAGGAGAATTCACCCCTCCACTTT. Protein: CAWGRQENSPLHF. Full variable domain (rest looked up from reference TRBV30 and TRBJ1-6): SQTIHQWPATLVQPVGSPLSLECTVEGTSNPNLYWYRQAAGRGLQLLFYSVGIGQISSEVPQNLSASRPQDRQFILSSKKLLLSDSGFYLCAWGRQENSPLHFGNGTRLTVT.

V is TRBV9 and J is TRBJ1-1; TRBD1 matches at 8 bases. V lost 4 bases to trimming and J lost 4 bases; unmatched junction nucleotides: 9. The CDR3 runs to 15 residues. Germline CDR1 is SGDLS and CDR2 is YYNGEE. The CDR3 DNA is TGTGCCAGCAGCCCAACCCAGGGGGCGCCCACTGAAGCTTTCTTT. Its protein product is CASSPTQGAPTEAFF.

This chain links TRBV10-3 with TRBJ1-2, with D hard to call. Trimming took off 10 bases at V and 6 bases at J, with 9 bases between the two ends. The CDR3 sequence is 10 residues long. Germline V lookup: CDR1 ENHRY, CDR2 SYGVKD. CDR3 loop: CATRLNGYTF. CDR3 nucleotides: TGTGCCACCAGACTCAATGGCTACACCTTC.

The chain recombines TRBV3-1 (or the pseudogene TRBV3-2) with TRBJ2-7; TRBD1 aligns across 7 bases. The trim removed 2 bases at V and 2 bases at J, leaving 3 bases unmatched. This CDR3 has 14 residues. Per germline, CDR1 LGHDT and CDR2 YNNKEL (reference sequence). The CDR3 spells CASSQRTGPYEQYF. For the CDR3, the DNA is TGTGCCAGCAGCCAAAGGACAGGACCCTACGAGCAGTACTTC.

In DNA, the CDR3 is TGTGCCAGCAGCTCCGAGGGCGGAAACACCATATATTTT. It is translated as CASSSEGGNTIYF. J is TRBJ1-3 and V is TRBV7-9; D remains ambiguous. V lost 4 bases and J lost 4, with 8 bases in between. The CDR3 has 13 amino acids. Germline lookup yields CDR1 SEHNR and CDR2 FQNEAQ (reference sequence).

The chain uses TRBV6-1 and TRBJ1-2; 7 bases are shared with TRBD1. Germline V gene lookup returns CDR1 MNHNS and CDR2 SASEGT. This CDR3 comprises 18 residues. The V and J ends lost 4 bases and 3 bases, in that order; junction bases with no gene match: 17. CDR3 coding DNA: TGTGCCAGCAGTGGAGAAGTGGGGGTGGACAGGCCCTACTATGGCTACACCTTC. This encodes CASSGEVGVDRPYYGYTF.

The chain has TRBV11-3 and TRBJ1-1; perhaps TRBD1 as D (6 bases). The V end was cut by 1 base, the J end by 6 bases, with 18 bases between. Germline CDR1 is SGHNT and CDR2 is YENEEA. This CDR3 spans 16 amino acids. CDR3 DNA: TGTGCCAGCAGCTTAGGAATAGGTACAGGGCTGGCTGAAGCTTTCTTT. Residues: CASSLGIGTGLAEAFF.

The J gene is TRBJ1-4, the V gene TRBV2; D unresolved. From germline, CDR1 is SNHLY and CDR2 FYNNEI. The CDR3 runs to 14 residues. V was pared by 3 bases and J by 0 bases, with 5 bases between. The CDR3 DNA is TGTGCCAGCAGTGATGGAGCAACTAATGAAAAACTGTTTTTT. It codes for CASSDGATNEKLFF.

The V gene is TRBV3-1 (or the pseudogene TRBV3-2), the J gene TRBJ2-1; 7 nucleotides align to TRBD2. V lost 0 bases and J lost 1; bases outside the gene matches: 12. CDR1 is LGHDT, CDR2 YNNKEL, per germline (reference sequence). CDR3 length: 19 residues. CDR3 sequence: CASSQDGYSGSWSYNEQFF. CDR3 nucleotides: TGTGCCAGCAGCCAAGATGGTTATAGCGGGTCTTGGTCCTACAATGAGCAGTTCTTC.

In regard to this clone: The junction differs from germline at one of its ends, possibly a read error. The chain has TRBV24-1 and TRBJ2-5; D ambiguous. The CDR3 is 13 residues long. Germline values: CDR1 KGHDR, CDR2 SFDVKD. The CDR3 spells CATSDFQKETQYF. The DNA of the CDR3 is TGTGCCACCAGCGATTTCCAGAAAGAGACCCAGTACTTC.

The chain combines TRBV3-1 (or the pseudogene TRBV3-2) with TRBJ2-1; 7 nucleotides agree with TRBD2. Trimming removed 0 bases from V and 3 bases from J; junction bases left unmatched: 5. Germline CDR1 is LGHDT and CDR2 is YNNKEL (reference sequence). The CDR3 is made up of 16 amino acids. The chain's CDR3 is CASSQDLGGGYNEQFF. The CDR3 DNA reads TGTGCCAGCAGCCAAGATCTGGGGGGGGGCTACAATGAGCAGTTCTTC.

This clone was detected only a few times. The CDR3 spells CASSQRPAGTGSGNTIYF. CDR3 in DNA: TGCGCCAGCAGTCAACGGCCGGCAGGCACCGGCTCTGGAAACACCATATATTTT. The chain is built from TRBV23-1 and TRBJ1-3; D not resolved. TRBV23-1 qualifies as an ORF whose function is uncertain. Trimming took off 2 bases at V and 0 bases at J, with 17 bases between the two ends. The CDR3 loop spans 18 amino acids.

The genes are TRBV27 and TRBJ2-7, with 12 bases that match TRBD2. The CDR3 is made up of 15 amino acids. Germline V lookup: CDR1 MNHEY, CDR2 SMNVEV (reference sequence). The V gene end was trimmed by 5 bases and the J gene end by 9 bases; junction bases not matched to a gene: 11. The CDR3 bases are TGTGCCAGCAGTCGAAGAGGACTAGCGGGGTTCGCGCAGTACTTC. Translated: CASSRRGLAGFAQYF.

The rearrangement uses TRBV5-6 and TRBJ2-7, with D perhaps TRBD1 (6 bases). V lost 2 bases, J lost 1 base, and 10 bases lay in between. Germline values: CDR1 SGHDT, CDR2 YYEEEE. This CDR3 is 14 amino acids long. The DNA for the CDR3 is TGTGCCAGCAGCTTTGGGCAGGGGTCCTACGAGCAGTACTTC. This codes for CASSFGQGSYEQYF. The whole variable domain, filled in from reference TRBV5-6 and TRBJ2-7, reads DAGVTQSPTHLIKTRGQQVTLRCSPKSGHDTVSWYQQALGQGPQFIFQYYEEEERQRGNFPDRFSGHQFPNYSSELNVNALLLGDSALYLCASSFGQGSYEQYFGPGTRLTVT.

The chain uses TRBV7-2 and TRBJ1-2; 9 bases fit TRBD1. V lost 1 base, J lost 6 bases, and 12 bases stayed unmatched. The CDR3 sequence is 17 residues long. Germline V gene sequence: CDR1 SGHTA, CDR2 FQGNSA. The CDR3 DNA reads TGTGCCAGCAGCTTAGGAAGCGGGCTACAGGGGGCGCATGGCTACACCTTC. Its protein product is CASSLGSGLQGAHGYTF. Full variable domain (remainder filled in from reference TRBV7-2 and TRBJ1-2): GAGVSQSPSNKVTEKGKDVELRCDPISGHTALYWYRQSLGQGLEFLIYFQGNSAPDKSGLPSDRFSAERTGGSVSTLTIQRTQQEDSAVYLCASSLGSGLQGAHGYTFGSGTRLTVV.

This clone was picked up one time. This chain joins TRBV5-6 and TRBJ1-3; D gene uncertain. Germline CDR1 reads SGHDT; CDR2 reads YYEEEE. The V end was cut by 4 bases, the J end by 7 bases, with 15 bases between. CDR3 length: 14 residues. DNA of the CDR3: TGTGCCAGCAGCGTTTGGGCCCCACAGAACACCATATATTTT. Amino acids: CASSVWAPQNTIYF.

The V call is TRBV2, the J call TRBJ2-3; no clear D gene. Germline V lookup: CDR1 SNHLY, CDR2 FYNNEI. This CDR3 comprises 12 residues. V was trimmed by 4 bases and J by 5 bases, leaving 7 bases between them. CDR3 residues: CASSAQKDTQYF. The CDR3 DNA reads as TGTGCCAGCAGTGCCCAAAAAGATACGCAGTATTTT.

V is TRBV5-1 and J is TRBJ1-1, with D maybe TRBD1 (5 bases). CDR1 is SGHRS, CDR2 YFSETQ, per germline. The ends were cut back, 4 bases at V and 1 base at J, with 14 bases in the middle. The CDR3 runs to 15 residues. The CDR3 nucleotides are TGCGCCAGCAGCCTAACCAGGGTGAGGAACACTGAAGCTTTCTTT. It translates to CASSLTRVRNTEAFF. Supplemented by reference TRBV5-1 and TRBJ1-1, the full variable domain reads KAGVTQTPRYLIKTRGQQVTLSCSPISGHRSVSWYQQTPGQGLQFLFEYFSETQRNKGNFPGRFSGRQFSNSRSEMNVSTLELGDSALYLCASSLTRVRNTEAFFGQGTRLTVV.

The chain employs TRBV7-9 and TRBJ2-3, with 7 bases aligning to TRBD2. V lost 5 bases, J lost 3 bases, and 5 bases stayed unmatched. The CDR3 is made up of 14 amino acids. Germline CDR1 and CDR2: SEHNR and FQNEAQ (reference sequence). CDR3 sequence reads: CASSRDYGTDTQYF. The CDR3 coding sequence is TGTGCCAGCAGCCGGGACTATGGGACAGATACGCAGTATTTT.